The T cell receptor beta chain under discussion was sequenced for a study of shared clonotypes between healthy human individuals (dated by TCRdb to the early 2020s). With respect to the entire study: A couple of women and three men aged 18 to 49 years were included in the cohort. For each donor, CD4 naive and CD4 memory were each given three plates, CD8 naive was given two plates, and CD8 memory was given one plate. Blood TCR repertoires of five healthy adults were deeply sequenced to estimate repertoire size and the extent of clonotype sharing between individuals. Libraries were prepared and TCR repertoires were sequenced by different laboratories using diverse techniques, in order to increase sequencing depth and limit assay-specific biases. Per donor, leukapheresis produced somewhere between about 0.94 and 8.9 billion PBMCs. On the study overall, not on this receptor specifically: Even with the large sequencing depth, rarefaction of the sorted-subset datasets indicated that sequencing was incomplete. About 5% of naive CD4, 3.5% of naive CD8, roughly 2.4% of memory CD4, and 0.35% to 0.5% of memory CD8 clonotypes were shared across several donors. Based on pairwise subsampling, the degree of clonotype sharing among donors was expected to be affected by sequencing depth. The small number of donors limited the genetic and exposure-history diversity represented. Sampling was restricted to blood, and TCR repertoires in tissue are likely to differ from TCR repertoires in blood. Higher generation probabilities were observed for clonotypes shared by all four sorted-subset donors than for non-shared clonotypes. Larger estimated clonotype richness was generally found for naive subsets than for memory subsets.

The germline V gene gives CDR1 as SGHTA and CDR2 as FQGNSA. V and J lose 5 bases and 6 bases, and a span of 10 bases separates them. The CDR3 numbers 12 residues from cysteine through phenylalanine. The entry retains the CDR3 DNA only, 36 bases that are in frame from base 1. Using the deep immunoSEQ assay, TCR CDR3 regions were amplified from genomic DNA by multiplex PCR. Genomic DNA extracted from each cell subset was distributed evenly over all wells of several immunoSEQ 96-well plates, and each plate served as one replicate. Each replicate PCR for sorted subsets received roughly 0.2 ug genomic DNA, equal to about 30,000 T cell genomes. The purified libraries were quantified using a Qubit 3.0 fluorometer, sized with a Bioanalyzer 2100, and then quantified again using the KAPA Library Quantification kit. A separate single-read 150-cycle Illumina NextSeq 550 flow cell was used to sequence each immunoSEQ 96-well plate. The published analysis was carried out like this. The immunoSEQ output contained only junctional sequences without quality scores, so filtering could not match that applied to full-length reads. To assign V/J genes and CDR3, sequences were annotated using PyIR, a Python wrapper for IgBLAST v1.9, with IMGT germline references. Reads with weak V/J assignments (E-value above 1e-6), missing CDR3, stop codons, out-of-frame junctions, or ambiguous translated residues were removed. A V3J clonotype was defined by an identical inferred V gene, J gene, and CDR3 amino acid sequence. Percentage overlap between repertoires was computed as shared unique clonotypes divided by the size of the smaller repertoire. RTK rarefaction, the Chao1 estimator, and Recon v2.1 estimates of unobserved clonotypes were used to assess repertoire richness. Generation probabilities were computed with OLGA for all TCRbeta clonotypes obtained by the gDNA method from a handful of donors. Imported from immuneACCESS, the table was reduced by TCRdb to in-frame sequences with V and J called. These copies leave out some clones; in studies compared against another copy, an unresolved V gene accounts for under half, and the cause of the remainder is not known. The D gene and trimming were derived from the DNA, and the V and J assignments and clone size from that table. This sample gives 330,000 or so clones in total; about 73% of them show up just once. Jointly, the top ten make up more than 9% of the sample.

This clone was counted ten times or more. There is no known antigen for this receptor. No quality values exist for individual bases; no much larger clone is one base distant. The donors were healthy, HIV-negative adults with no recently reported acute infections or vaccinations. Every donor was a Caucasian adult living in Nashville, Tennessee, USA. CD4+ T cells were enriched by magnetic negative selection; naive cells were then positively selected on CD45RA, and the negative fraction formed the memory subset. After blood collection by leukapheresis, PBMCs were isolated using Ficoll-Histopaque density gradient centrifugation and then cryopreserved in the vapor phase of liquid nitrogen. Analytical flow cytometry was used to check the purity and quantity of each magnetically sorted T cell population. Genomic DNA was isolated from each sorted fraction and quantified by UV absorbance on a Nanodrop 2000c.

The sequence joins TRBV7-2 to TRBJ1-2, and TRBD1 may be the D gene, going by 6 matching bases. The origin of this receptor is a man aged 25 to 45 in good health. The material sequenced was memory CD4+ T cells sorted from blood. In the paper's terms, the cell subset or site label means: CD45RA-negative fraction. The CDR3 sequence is CASSPTGNGYTF. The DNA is TGTGCCAGCAGCCCCACAGGGAATGGCTACACCTTC.